Presented here are 30 T cell receptor beta chains from one specimen sequenced in a study of T cells after yellow fever vaccination. TCRdb reprocessed the 5' RACE reads with MiXCR, giving one entry per CDR3 protein. The table shows over 100,000 distinct CDR3 sequences, with 8.4% occurring only once. The sample in question was CD8+ T cells sorted from PBMCs, obtained 45 days after the yellow fever booster vaccination. The origin of the receptors is a man aged 30-40 years who received the YFV17D yellow fever vaccine.

This clonotype occurred a few times. The chain uses TRBV30 and TRBJ2-1; TRBD1 might be the D (7 bases). Germline CDR1 and CDR2: GTSNPN and SVGIG (reference sequence). V gave up 5 bases and J gave up 3 bases, with 17 bases separating them. This CDR3 is built from 15 residues. The CDR3 here is CAWGGGTAFYNEQFF. The DNA for the CDR3 is TGTGCCTGGGGGGGCGGGACAGCTTTCTACAATGAGCAGTTCTTC.

Many counts were recorded for this clonotype. The rearrangement joins TRBV12-3 or TRBV12-4 to TRBJ2-1; TRBD1 matches at 8 bases. CDR3 length: 15 residues. V shed 6 bases and J 5 bases; nucleotides not matched to a gene: 9. The CDR3 sequence: CASSPAGTGHNEQFF. DNA for the CDR3: TGTGCCAGCAGCCCCGCCGGGACAGGACACAATGAGCAGTTCTTC.

The chain carries TRBV29-1 and TRBJ2-5; 14 positions match TRBD2. From germline, CDR1 is SQVTM and CDR2 ANQGSEA. J lost 10 bases, V lost 6 bases, and 13 bases had no gene match. This CDR3 spans 15 amino acids. This CDR3 is CSVQGGLAGVWNQYF. The CDR3 DNA follows: TGCAGCGTCCAAGGGGGACTAGCGGGAGTATGGAACCAGTACTTC.

This clonotype has a count of ten or more. The chain joins TRBV7-8 to TRBJ2-3; no clear D gene. Trimming left V 5 bases short and J 8 bases short, with 17 bases between. There are 14 residues in the CDR3. Germline CDR1 is SGHVS and CDR2 is FQNEAQ. CDR3 sequence (DNA): TGTGCCAGCAGCCGATCCCTAGGGATAATTACGCAGTATTTT. Its protein product is CASSRSLGIITQYF.

In its sample, this clonotype was seen many times. The CDR3 here is CATSQTGADTEAFF. CDR3 coding DNA: TGTGCCACCAGCCAGACAGGGGCGGACACTGAAGCTTTCTTT. The chain recombines TRBV15 with TRBJ1-1, with 8 positions matching TRBD1. The V and J ends lost 5 bases and 3 bases, in that order; junction bases with no gene match: 5. This CDR3 comprises 14 residues. Germline V gives CDR1 LNHNV, CDR2 YYDKDF (reference sequence).

Ten or more counts support this clonotype. The chain combines TRBV4-1 with TRBJ1-6, with 8 positions matching TRBD1. This CDR3 region has 14 residues. Germline V CDR1 and CDR2: MGHRA, YSYEKL. Germline trimming cut 4 bases from V and 9 bases from J; bases unmatched to any gene: 5. The CDR3 reads CASSRGQGTSPLHF. For the CDR3, the DNA is TGCGCCAGCAGCCGCGGACAGGGCACTTCACCCCTCCACTTT.

This clonotype was picked up many times. This rearrangement joins TRBV5-5 to TRBJ2-7, with 8 bases identical to TRBD2. V shed 2 bases and J 2 bases; nucleotides not matched to a gene: 6. The CDR3 is 15 residues long. Germline assignment: CDR1 SGHKS and CDR2 YYEKEE (reference sequence). CDR3 nucleotide sequence: TGTGCCAGCAGCTTTACTAGCGGTCCTACCTACGAGCAGTACTTC. It codes for CASSFTSGPTYEQYF. The variable domain in full, completed from reference TRBV5-5 and TRBJ2-7, reads DAGVTQSPTHLIKTRGQQVTLRCSPISGHKSVSWYQQVLGQGPQFIFQYYEKEERGRGNFPDRFSARQFPNYSSELNVNALLLGDSALYLCASSFTSGPTYEQYFGPGTRLTVT.

As concerns this clonotype: It may be a read error: a sequence one base away is much more abundant. This sequence joins TRBV6-5 and TRBJ2-1, with a weak D call TRBD1 (5 bases). This CDR3 is 15 amino acids long. The V gene's germline CDR1 is MNHEY and CDR2 SVGAGI. Trimming removed 1 base at V and 6 bases at J, with 13 bases between. CDR3 protein: CASSYLAGLVNEQFF. Here the CDR3 DNA reads TGTGCCAGCAGTTACTTAGCAGGGCTCGTCAATGAGCAGTTCTTC.

This clonotype was detected only a few times. The chain uses TRBV4-3 and TRBJ2-1; D may be TRBD1 or TRBD2 (6 bases each). CDR1 and CDR2 from the germline V gene are LGHNA and YSLEER. The CDR3 sequence is 17 residues long. V dropped 4 bases and J dropped 2 bases, with 18 bases sitting between them. The CDR3 nucleotides read TGCGCCAGCAGCCCGGGGGCCCGGGGGCACCCCTACAATGAGCAGTTCTTC. The encoded protein is CASSPGARGHPYNEQFF.

The V call is TRBV11-2, the J call TRBJ2-7; D is perhaps TRBD1 (5 bases). With 3 bases removed from V and 6 bases from J, the gap between germline ends came to 15 bases. Germline V lookup: CDR1 SGHAT, CDR2 FQNNGV. The CDR3 spans 14 residues. Here the CDR3 reads CASSLDTWAGEQYF. The DNA for the CDR3 is TGTGCCAGCAGCTTGGACACCTGGGCCGGCGAGCAGTACTTC.

V gene TRBV7-3 combines with J gene TRBJ2-3; TRBD2 aligns across 8 bases. The CDR3 is 16 residues long. The junction had 13 bases not matched to a gene; V was cut back by 5 bases and J by 6 bases. Germline V gene sequence: CDR1 SGHTA, CDR2 FQGTGA. This CDR3 reads CASSPLSGSSQDTQYF. CDR3 DNA: TGTGCCAGCAGCCCCCTGAGCGGGAGTTCCCAGGATACGCAGTATTTT.

This clonotype occurred a few times. The V gene is TRBV20-1, the J gene TRBJ2-7; no definite D call. The CDR3 loop spans 14 amino acids. V was cut by 2 bases and J by 0 bases, with 11 bases left in between. CDR1 DFQATT and CDR2 SNEGSKA come from the germline V gene (reference sequence). For the CDR3, the DNA is TGCAGTGCTAGAAGCCCGGACGCCTCCTACGAGCAGTACTTC. Translated: CSARSPDASYEQYF.

This clonotype was seen many times. The genes are TRBV15 and TRBJ2-7; TRBD2 is a possible D gene (6 bases). Germline V lookup: CDR1 LNHNV, CDR2 YYDKDF (reference sequence). The ends were cut back, 4 bases at V and 2 bases at J, with 12 bases in the middle. The CDR3 runs 14 residues. The CDR3 loop reads CATSTRLVTYEQYF. CDR3 nucleotides: TGTGCCACCAGCACTCGACTAGTCACCTACGAGCAGTACTTC.

This clonotype came up many times. The chain combines TRBV11-1 with TRBJ2-1; no firm D call. CDR3 length equals 21 residues. V was shortened by 4 bases and J by 0 bases, with 28 bases between the two germline ends. Germline CDR1 SGHAT, CDR2 FQDESV (reference sequence). CDR3 sequence (DNA): TGTGCCAGCAGCTCGTCAGATCACCCCACCTGGGAAGCTAGCTCCTACAATGAGCAGTTCTTC. It codes for CASSSSDHPTWEASSYNEQFF.

This clonotype turned up a few times. This chain joins TRBV3-1 and TRBJ2-1; TRBD2 matches at 10 bases. The CDR3 runs 15 residues. From germline, CDR1 is LGHDT and CDR2 YNNKEL (reference sequence). Losses at the gene ends were 3 bases for V and 4 bases for J; bases not matched to a gene: 3. CDR3 sequence (DNA): TGTGCCAGCAGCCACCAAGCGGGAGGGTACAATGAGCAGTTCTTC. It yields the protein CASSHQAGGYNEQFF.

Details on this clonotype: With a much larger clone just one base away, this may be a read error. V is TRBV7-6 and J is TRBJ2-5; 7 nucleotides agree with TRBD1. There are 14 residues in the CDR3. Germline assignment: CDR1 SGHVS and CDR2 FNYEAQ. V shed 5 bases, J shed 10 bases, and the junction held 13 bases outside the gene matches. CDR3 DNA: TGTGCCAGCAGCCTTCAGACAGGGTACGCGAACCAGTACTTC. This sequence encodes CASSLQTGYANQYF. Drawing the rest from reference TRBV7-6 and TRBJ2-5, the complete variable domain is GAGVSQSPRYKVTKRGQDVALRCDPISGHVSLYWYRQALGQGPEFLTYFNYEAQQDKSGLPNDRFSAERPEGSISTLTIQRTEQRDSAMYRCASSLQTGYANQYFGPGTRLLVL.

This clonotype was counted at least ten times. V gene TRBV20-1 combines with J gene TRBJ2-3; D possibly uses TRBD1 or TRBD2 (5 bases each). Germline V gene data show CDR1 as DFQATT and CDR2 as SNEGSKA (reference sequence). V lost 1 base and J 5 bases, leaving 13 bases between the germline ends. CDR3 length: 14 residues. CDR3 nucleotides: TGCAGTGCTAGAGTCGTGGGGGAGCAAGATACGCAGTATTTT. It is translated as CSARVVGEQDTQYF.

This clonotype was found many times. The V and J genes are TRBV15 and TRBJ2-3; D is perhaps TRBD2 (5 bases). Germline V CDR1 and CDR2: LNHNV, YYDKDF (reference sequence). Trimming pared 5 bases from V and 0 bases from J, leaving 12 bases between. The CDR3 is 15 residues long. The CDR3 bases are TGTGCCACCAGCTTCGGGGAATCTAGCACAGATACGCAGTATTTT. Encoded protein: CATSFGESSTDTQYF.

This clonotype was found many times. The rearrangement uses TRBV15 and TRBJ2-7; D is undetermined. The germline V gene encodes CDR1 LNHNV and CDR2 YYDKDF (reference sequence). Trimming left V 1 base short and J 1 base short, with 5 bases between. This CDR3 region has 13 residues. The CDR3 reads CATSRVISYEQYF. The CDR3 DNA is TGTGCCACCAGCAGAGTCATATCCTACGAGCAGTACTTC.

This clonotype was detected many times. This chain connects TRBV25-1 to TRBJ1-1, with D maybe TRBD1 (5 bases). The V and J ends lost 4 bases and 0 bases respectively, with 6 bases between them. The germline gives CDR1 MGHDK, CDR2 SYGVNS. CDR3 size: 13 residues. CDR3 nucleotide sequence: TGTGCCAGCAGTGCAGGGCTGAACACTGAAGCTTTCTTT. Translating gives CASSAGLNTEAFF.

This clonotype was counted a few times. One junction end disagrees with the germline gene, perhaps due to a read error. The chain employs TRBV20-1 and TRBJ2-3, with 10 bases identical to TRBD2. The germline V gene has CDR1 DFQATT and CDR2 SNEGSKA (reference sequence). This CDR3 contains 17 residues. The CDR3 DNA reads TGCTGTGCTAGAGATCCCGTTAGCGGGAGGACCACAGATACGCAGTATTTT. Its protein product is CCARDPVSGRTTDTQYF.

This clonotype was detected ten times or more. The chain recombines TRBV7-8 with TRBJ2-2; the D gene is possibly TRBD2 (6 bases). The CDR3 is made up of 14 amino acids. The ends were cut back, 5 bases at V and 4 bases at J, with 11 bases in the middle. Per the germline V gene, CDR1 is SGHVS and CDR2 is FQNEAQ. CDR3 residues: CASSIQGGTGELFF. The CDR3 nucleotides read TGTGCCAGCAGCATCCAGGGAGGCACCGGGGAGCTGTTTTTT. Combining the CDR3 with reference TRBV7-8 and TRBJ2-2 gives the whole variable domain GAGVSQSPRYKVAKRGQDVALRCDPISGHVSLFWYQQALGQGPEFLTYFQNEAQLDKSGLPSDRFFAERPEGSVSTLKIQRTQQEDSAVYLCASSIQGGTGELFFGEGSRLTVL.

As for this clonotype: One base away lies a much larger clone, so this may be a sequencing read error. This chain uses TRBV28 with TRBJ2-7; D is unclear. The CDR3 loop spans 13 amino acids. Germline V gene data show CDR1 as MDHEN and CDR2 as SYDVKM. CDR3 sequence reads: CASGLIDSYEQYF. CDR3 nucleotide sequence: TGTGCCAGCGGTTTAATAGATTCCTACGAGCAGTACTTC. Filled out from reference TRBV28 and TRBJ2-7, the complete variable domain reads DVKVTQSSRYLVKRTGEKVFLECVQDMDHENMFWYRQDPGLGLRLIYFSYDVKMKEKGDIPEGYSVSREKKERFSLILESASTNQTSMYLCASGLIDSYEQYFGPGTRLTVT.

This clonotype was detected ten times or more. The V gene is TRBV27, the J gene TRBJ1-1, with D maybe TRBD1 (5 bases). V was trimmed by 5 bases and J by 4 bases, leaving 11 bases between them. The germline gives CDR1 MNHEY, CDR2 SMNVEV (reference sequence). The CDR3 runs 13 residues. The CDR3 protein is CASSIGGATEAFF. The CDR3 DNA follows: TGTGCCAGCAGTATCGGCGGGGCCACTGAAGCTTTCTTT.

The chain couples TRBV7-9 to TRBJ2-7; D remains unclear. This CDR3 is 12 amino acids long. V lost 5 bases and J 3 bases, leaving 8 bases between the germline ends. Germline V gene data show CDR1 as SEHNR and CDR2 as FQNEAQ (reference sequence). As DNA, the CDR3 is TGTGCCAGCAGCCCCGTTAACTACGAGCAGTACTTC. It is translated as CASSPVNYEQYF.

The chain combines TRBV29-1 with TRBJ2-2, with 7 bases matching TRBD1. Trimming at V came to 6 bases and at J to 1 base, leaving 5 bases not matched to a gene. Germline V gives CDR1 SQVTM, CDR2 ANQGSEA. The CDR3 is 14 residues long. The CDR3 spells CSVRGQQNTGELFF. As DNA, the CDR3 is TGCAGCGTGAGGGGACAGCAGAACACCGGGGAGCTGTTTTTT.

This clonotype was counted many times. The chain couples TRBV10-2 to TRBJ1-1, with D tentatively TRBD1 (5 bases). Trimming shortened V by 10 bases and J by 1 base, and 13 bases separated the two germline ends. CDR3 length: 13 amino acids. The V gene's germline CDR1 is WSHSY and CDR2 SAAADI. This chain's CDR3 is CATHMGPNTEAFF. As DNA, the CDR3 is TGCGCCACCCATATGGGGCCGAACACTGAAGCTTTCTTT.

This clonotype was recorded at least ten times. V and J are TRBV6-6 and TRBJ2-5, with D uncertain. Germline values: CDR1 MNHNY, CDR2 SVGAGI (reference sequence). Trimming left V 3 bases short and J 5 bases short, with 10 bases between. The CDR3 runs to 13 residues. CDR3 protein: CASSYRAWETQYF. The CDR3 nucleotides read TGTGCCAGCAGTTATCGGGCGTGGGAGACCCAGTACTTC.

This clonotype was seen many times. The genes are TRBV27 and TRBJ2-1; 9 positions match TRBD2. The CDR3 runs to 15 residues. Germline V gene data show CDR1 as MNHEY and CDR2 as SMNVEV (reference sequence). V was clipped by 5 bases and J by 3 bases; unmatched bases: 5. CDR3 bases: TGTGCCAGCAGTGCCGGGACTAGCAGCTACAATGAGCAGTTCTTC. Protein product: CASSAGTSSYNEQFF.

This clonotype was seen many times. The V and J genes are TRBV6-5 and TRBJ1-5; no definite D call. Germline values: CDR1 MNHEY, CDR2 SVGAGI. V lost 2 bases, J lost 4 bases, and 6 bases lay in between. This CDR3 comprises 13 residues. The CDR3, as DNA: TGTGCCAGCAGTTACGGCTGGAATCAGCCCCAGCATTTT. Translation: CASSYGWNQPQHF.